The clone carrying this T cell receptor beta chain was recorded at least ten times. Its antigen is not known. This CDR3 has 14 residues. V lost 9 bases and J lost 2, with 15 bases in between. Germline V gives CDR1 LNHDA, CDR2 SQIVND (reference sequence). TCRdb reprocessed the 5' RACE reads via MiXCR and lists one record per CDR3 protein. This table holds around 610,000 distinct CDR3 sequences, less than 15% found once. This specimen comes from a study of T cells after yellow fever vaccination. Study observations and caveats: A small share of clonotypes appeared in both CD4 and CD8 compartments. FACS-sorted repertoires might harbor abundant contaminating clonotypes from the bulk population. Though it reached lower strength, the secondary response hit its peak faster, day 5 versus 15. Clones that expanded after primary vaccination mostly reappeared after the booster (around 96% CD4, 70% to 90% CD8).

The chain employs TRBV19 and TRBJ2-3, with TRBD2 as a possible D gene (6 bases). The source material was PBMCs, sampled on the day of the yellow fever booster vaccination. This sequence originates from a young man who received the YFV17D yellow fever vaccine. CDR3 amino acids: CASSFGGNTDTQYF. The CDR3 DNA sequence: TGTGCCAGCTCATTTGGGGGGAACACAGATACGCAGTATTTT. Based on the CDR3 plus reference TRBV19 and TRBJ2-3, the full variable domain is DGGITQSPKYLFRKEGQNVTLSCEQNLNHDAMYWYRQDPGQGLRLIYYSQIVNDFQKGDIAEGYSVSREKKESFPLTVTSAQKNPTAFYLCASSFGGNTDTQYFGPGTRLTVL.